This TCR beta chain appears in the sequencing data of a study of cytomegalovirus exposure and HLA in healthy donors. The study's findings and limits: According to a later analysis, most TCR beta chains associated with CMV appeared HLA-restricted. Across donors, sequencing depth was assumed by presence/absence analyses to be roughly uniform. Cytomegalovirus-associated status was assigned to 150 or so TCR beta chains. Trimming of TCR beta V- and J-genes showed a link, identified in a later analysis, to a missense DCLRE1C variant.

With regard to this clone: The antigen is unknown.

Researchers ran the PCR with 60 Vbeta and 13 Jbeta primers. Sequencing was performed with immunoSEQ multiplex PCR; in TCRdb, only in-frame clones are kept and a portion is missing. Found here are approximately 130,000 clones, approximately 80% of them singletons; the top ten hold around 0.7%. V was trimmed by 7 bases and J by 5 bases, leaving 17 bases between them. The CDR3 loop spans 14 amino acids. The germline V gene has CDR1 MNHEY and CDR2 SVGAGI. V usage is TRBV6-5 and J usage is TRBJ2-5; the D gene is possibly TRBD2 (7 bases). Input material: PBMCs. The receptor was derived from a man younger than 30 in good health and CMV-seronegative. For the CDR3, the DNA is TGTGCCAGCAACCCCGGACTAGGGGGTGAGACCCAGTACTTC. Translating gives CASNPGLGGETQYF.